A selection of T cell receptor beta chains follows, all from one sample in a study of type 1 regulatory T cells. TCRdb independently ran MiXCR on the reads; one entry per CDR3 protein. The table shows some 90,000 distinct CDR3 sequences, with roughly a third occurring only once. Specimen: CD4+ T cells, either the whole sample or a sorted fraction (not recorded which). These receptors came from a human donor in good health. Both conserved end residues are part of each CDR3. The D gene is left open where the match is weak. Part of the rows lack a size; the others show once, few, many or a class for expanded clones.

d_call	clone_size	v_call	j_call	cdr3_length	cdr3_nt	cdr3_aa
-	few	TRBV20-1	TRBJ2-7	11	TGCAGTGCTCGTCCGGCCACCGAGCAGTACTTC	CSARPATEQYF
-	medium-sized	TRBV29-1	TRBJ1-5	13	TGCAGCGTGGCGGGACAACCATCACAGCCCCAGCATTTT	CSVAGQPSQPQHF
-	few	TRBV5-1	TRBJ1-3	14	TGCGCCAGCAGCTTGGCTGGGGTAGGAAACACCATATATTTT	CASSLAGVGNTIYF
-	-	TRBV15	TRBJ2-1	13	TGTGCCACCAGCAGAGATCGCGGGCGTGAGCAGTTCTTC	CATSRDRGREQFF
-	-	TRBV7-2	TRBJ1-5	15	TGTGCCAGCAGCTTAGAAGGTCGGCGCAATCAGCCCCAGCATTTT	CASSLEGRRNQPQHF
TRBD1	-	TRBV20-1	TRBJ1-2	12	TGCAGTGCTGCTCCTGGGACAGATGGCTACACCTTC	CSAAPGTDGYTF
-	-	TRBV5-5	TRBJ1-1	14	TGTGCCAGCAGCTTGGCGGGGGCGGTCACTGAAGCTTTCTTT	CASSLAGAVTEAFF
TRBD2	-	TRBV10-3	TRBJ2-1	13	TGTGCCACCATGACTAGCGGGAGCTACGAGCAGTTCTTC	CATMTSGSYEQFF
TRBD1	-	TRBV3-1	TRBJ2-1	15	TGTGCCAGCAGAGCCAGGGGGTGGAGCAACAATGAGCAGTTCTTC	CASRARGWSNNEQFF
TRBD1	few	TRBV24-1	TRBJ1-4	13	TGTGCCACCCAACGGACAGGGGGTGAAAAACTGTTTTTT	CATQRTGGEKLFF
TRBD2	-	TRBV20-1	TRBJ2-1	16	TGCAGTGCTACGATACTTCTAGCGGGAGTCTACAATGAGCAGTTCTTC	CSATILLAGVYNEQFF
TRBD2	-	TRBV27	TRBJ2-2	17	TGTGCCAGCAGTTCACTAGCGGGAGGAGGAAACACCGGGGAGCTGTTTTTT	CASSSLAGGGNTGELFF
-	few	TRBV7-3	TRBJ2-7	14	TGTGCCAGCAGCGCCTACTCAGGGCCCTACGAGCAGTACTTC	CASSAYSGPYEQYF
-	-	TRBV5-1	TRBJ2-4	18	TGCGCCAGCAGCTTGAGACTGGGCGGGCCTCTAGCCAAAAACATTCAGTACTTC	CASSLRLGGPLAKNIQYF
TRBD2	few	TRBV3-1	TRBJ2-1	13	TGTGCCAGCAGCCAGACTAGCTTCAATGAGCAGTTCTTC	CASSQTSFNEQFF
TRBD2	-	TRBV20-1	TRBJ2-1	13	TGCAGTGCGAGCGGGGGGGGATTCGATGAGCAGTTCTTC	CSASGGGFDEQFF
-	few	TRBV20-1	TRBJ2-7	15	TGCAGTGCTCTCGCACCCGGACCAGGAGAATACGAGCAGTACTTC	CSALAPGPGEYEQYF
TRBD2	-	TRBV5-1	TRBJ2-1	18	TGCGCCAGCAGCCCGGGACTAGCGGACCCTAGCTCCTACAATGAGCAGTTCTTC	CASSPGLADPSSYNEQFF
-	few	TRBV5-1	TRBJ2-6	15	TGCGCCAGCAGCGATGTGAGCTCTGGGGCCAACGTCCTGACTTTC	CASSDVSSGANVLTF
-	-	TRBV7-9	TRBJ2-5	14	TGTGCCAGCAACCAGGGTCCCCCCGTGGAGACCCAGTACTTC	CASNQGPPVETQYF
TRBD2	-	TRBV20-1	TRBJ2-3	14	TGCAGTGCTAGGAGACTAGCGGGAGCAGATACGCAGTATTTT	CSARRLAGADTQYF
TRBD1	-	TRBV3-1	TRBJ2-1	15	TGTGCCAGCAGTCCCCAAGGACAGGGGGCCTATGAGCAGTTCTTC	CASSPQGQGAYEQFF